This T cell receptor beta chain is from a study of radiation and T cells in renal cell carcinoma. TCRdb's copy holds only in-frame clones and misses some; the assay was immunoSEQ multiplex PCR. The sample records some 78,000 clones, 80% to 90% being singletons. Per the germline V gene, CDR1 is MNHNY and CDR2 is SVGAGI (reference sequence). The CDR3 has 13 amino acids. The V segment lost 6 bases and the J segment 2 bases; nucleotides outside the gene matches: 3. This sample's time point: blood 4 weeks post-SBRT, at nephrectomy. The treatment denotes: 15 Gy SBRT to primary tumor, nephrectomy 4 weeks later.

Sequencing was performed on blood, taken from a patient whose treatment included radiotherapy and nephrectomy. The clonotype comes from a woman in her 70s with renal cell carcinoma. This rearrangement joins TRBV6-6 to TRBJ1-2, with 7 bases fitting TRBD1. The CDR3 DNA reads as TGTGCCAGCAGCCAGGGACAGAACTATGGCTACACCTTC. Its protein product is CASSQGQNYGYTF.